This T cell receptor beta chain was observed in a study of follicular helper T cells after annual influenza vaccination. Findings and caveats of the study: Change in circulating plasmablasts correlated with ICOS+CD38+ cTfh clonality change. Undersampling of larger non-cTfh compartments could not be excluded.

On this clone: The target antigen is unknown.

Noted time point: 2015-2016 season, pre-vaccination. Clones were sequenced by immunoSEQ multiplex PCR, and TCRdb holds only the in-frame ones, with some missing. The table lists more than 13,000 clones, 65% to 85% of them singletons. V was cut by 2 bases and J by 4 bases, with 5 bases left in between. CDR1 GTSNPN and CDR2 SVGIG come from the germline V gene (reference sequence). This CDR3 is 11 amino acids long. The chain recombines TRBV30 with TRBJ2-5; D uncertain. The origin of this receptor is an adult who received the influenza vaccine. Sequencing was performed on CXCR5- memory CD4+ T cells sorted from blood, taken on the day of influenza vaccination. CDR3 DNA: TGTGCCTGGAGTCCATCAGAGACCCAGTACTTC. Its translation: CAWSPSETQYF.